This is a list of T cell receptor beta chains from one sample in a study of shared clonotypes between healthy human individuals. Here immunoSEQ multiplex PCR was the method, and the copy in TCRdb shows in-frame clones only, minus some. This sample has approximately 92,000 clones; roughly three quarters occur once, and the top ten carry 50%. Sequencing was carried out using memory CD8+ T cells sorted from blood. These receptors all come from a man aged 25-45 years in good health. The CDR3 runs from the conserved cysteine through the conserved F or W. Fields, in order: V gene, J gene, CDR3 protein.

v_gene: TRBV6-5
j_gene: TRBJ2-1
CDR3aa: CASSGLAGGNEQFF

v_gene: TRBV10-2
j_gene: TRBJ1-1
CDR3aa: CATAGQGVTEAFF

v_gene: TRBV2
j_gene: TRBJ2-5
CDR3aa: CASSEAPDNQETQYF

v_gene: TRBV7-3
j_gene: TRBJ2-5
CDR3aa: CASRNFGLAGRTSQETQYF

v_gene: TRBV25-1
j_gene: TRBJ1-2
CDR3aa: CASSEWGTDGYGYTF

v_gene: TRBV15
j_gene: TRBJ1-2
CDR3aa: CATSRDLWDRDGYTF

v_gene: TRBV25-1
j_gene: TRBJ2-7
CDR3aa: CASSRSTLTLAGRYEQYF

v_gene: TRBV18
j_gene: TRBJ2-3
CDR3aa: CASSPLSDTQYF

v_gene: TRBV9
j_gene: TRBJ2-7
CDR3aa: CASSVNMGEQYF

v_gene: TRBV6-1
j_gene: TRBJ1-1
CDR3aa: CASTPAGLMNTEAFF

v_gene: TRBV27
j_gene: TRBJ2-1
CDR3aa: CASSLAGGLNEQFF

v_gene: TRBV19
j_gene: TRBJ1-3
CDR3aa: CASSIGSGSLSGNTIYF

v_gene: TRBV30
j_gene: TRBJ1-3
CDR3aa: CAWSVGGNSGNTIYF

v_gene: TRBV7-9
j_gene: TRBJ2-7
CDR3aa: CASDAGTYEQYF

v_gene: TRBV11-2
j_gene: TRBJ1-2
CDR3aa: CASSPSGVGGYTF

v_gene: TRBV10-2
j_gene: TRBJ1-2
CDR3aa: CASSEFWGLWGYTF

v_gene: TRBV7-9
j_gene: TRBJ2-7
CDR3aa: CASSFPRGDHWEQYF

v_gene: TRBV5-6
j_gene: TRBJ2-7
CDR3aa: CASSLAATMTYEQYF

v_gene: TRBV15
j_gene: TRBJ2-2
CDR3aa: CATQRGGQDTGELFF

v_gene: TRBV6-1
j_gene: TRBJ2-2
CDR3aa: CASSPEDGATGELFF

v_gene: TRBV5-1
j_gene: TRBJ2-3
CDR3aa: CASSSEGDTRYF

v_gene: TRBV4-3
j_gene: TRBJ1-5
CDR3aa: CASSQDLGQGANQPQHF

v_gene: TRBV5-4
j_gene: TRBJ2-7
CDR3aa: CASSPTGTAPYEQYF

v_gene: TRBV6-4
j_gene: TRBJ2-3
CDR3aa: CASSRQASSTDTQYF

v_gene: TRBV5-5
j_gene: TRBJ2-1
CDR3aa: CASSLALAGLGNNEQFF

v_gene: TRBV18
j_gene: TRBJ2-1
CDR3aa: CASSLAGDPEQFF

v_gene: TRBV6-6
j_gene: TRBJ2-7
CDR3aa: CASSRLAGAYEQYF

v_gene: TRBV30
j_gene: TRBJ2-7
CDR3aa: CAWDRGSSYEQYF

v_gene: TRBV10-3
j_gene: TRBJ2-5
CDR3aa: CAISPTGVPQETQYF

v_gene: TRBV28
j_gene: TRBJ1-3
CDR3aa: CASSLFGSGNTIYF

v_gene: TRBV28
j_gene: TRBJ1-3
CDR3aa: CASSLSGPETGNTIYF

v_gene: TRBV4-3
j_gene: TRBJ2-3
CDR3aa: CASSQGESPTDTQYF

v_gene: TRBV6-5
j_gene: TRBJ2-3
CDR3aa: CASRAGTDTQYF

v_gene: TRBV28
j_gene: TRBJ1-2
CDR3aa: CASSPPGQGASTYGYTF